These T cell receptor beta chains were read from a single sample in a study of CD8 T cells in ankylosing spondylitis. TCRdb analysed the 5' RACE reads with MiXCR anew, one entry per CDR3 protein. Among about 420,000 distinct CDR3 sequences listed, around 20% were seen once. Sequencing was performed on blood, either unsorted or a sorted T cell fraction (not recorded which). Every receptor here comes from a male donor with ankylosing spondylitis. The CDR3 runs from the conserved cysteine through the conserved F or W. The D gene is left open where the match is weak. Not all rows give a size; the values are once, few, many and, for expanded clones, a class.

J,D,size,V,DNA,CDR3
TRBJ2-7,-,-,TRBV12-5,TGTGCTAGTGGTTTCCCCCGGGGGCGCCCCTACGAGCAGTACTTC,CASGFPRGRPYEQYF
TRBJ1-3,-,few,TRBV2,TGTGCCAGCAGTGAAAATGGAAACACCATATATTTT,CASSENGNTIYF
TRBJ2-5,-,-,TRBV5-1,TGCGCCAGCAGCTGGGCCAGGGACACCGAGACCCAGTACTTC,CASSWARDTETQYF
TRBJ2-3,-,-,TRBV14,TGTGCCAGCAGCCAACGTGCGGGCCAGGGCGAGTACTCGCAGTATTTT,CASSQRAGQGEYSQYF
TRBJ2-3,-,few,TRBV29-1,TGCAGCGTCGCACCCCCGGGGGATACGCAGTATTTT,CSVAPPGDTQYF
TRBJ2-1,TRBD2,few,TRBV7-3,TGTGCCAGCAGCCCACTAGCGTCCCCTGAGCAGTTCTTC,CASSPLASPEQFF
TRBJ2-3,-,-,TRBV20-1,TGCAGTGCTAGATGGGGTGATACGCAGTATTTT,CSARWGDTQYF
TRBJ2-7,-,few,TRBV20-1,TGCAGTGCTAGAAGAGCCGACGAGCAGTACTTC,CSARRADEQYF
TRBJ2-7,-,few,TRBV30,TGTGCCTGGAGTGCGCCGATTTCAACTAGCGAGCAGTACTTC,CAWSAPISTSEQYF
TRBJ2-7,-,few,TRBV3-1,TGTGCCAGCAGCCAAGTTTGGGGGGCTCTACCCTACGAGCAGTACTTC,CASSQVWGALPYEQYF
TRBJ2-2,-,-,TRBV12-3/TRBV12-4,TGTGCCAGCTCGAACCTGGGAGCCCCGAACACCGGGGAGCTGTTTTTT,CASSNLGAPNTGELFF
TRBJ2-1,TRBD2,-,TRBV20-1,TGCAGTGCTTCGGGAGGTTCCTACAATGAGCAGTTCTTC,CSASGGSYNEQFF
TRBJ2-2,-,many,TRBV14,TGTGCCAGCAGCCAAGTCCGAAACACCGGGGAGCTGTTTTTT,CASSQVRNTGELFF
TRBJ1-4,-,-,TRBV6-1,TGTGCCAGCTCCTCCCTGCGTGGGGGAGAAAAACTGTTTTTT,CASSSLRGGEKLFF
TRBJ1-1,TRBD1,-,TRBV7-7,TGTGCCAGCAGCCCCTGGACAGGGGGAGTTGCGACTGAAGCTTTCTTT,CASSPWTGGVATEAFF
TRBJ1-3,TRBD1,-,TRBV7-9,TGTGCCAGCAGCCTACGGGACAGTGGAAACACCATATATTTT,CASSLRDSGNTIYF
TRBJ1-4,-,few,TRBV5-1,TGCGCCAGCAGTAAAGGGGCTGGTGAAAAACTGTTTTTT,CASSKGAGEKLFF
TRBJ2-1,TRBD2,-,TRBV11-2,TGTGCCAGCAGCTTAGGAGCGGGAGTCCCGTTCTTC,CASSLGAGVPFF
TRBJ1-6,TRBD1,-,TRBV4-2,TGTGCCAGCAGCCAAGATGACAGGGGGCTAGGGTCACCCCTCCACTTT,CASSQDDRGLGSPLHF
TRBJ2-6,-,-,TRBV3-1,TGTGCCAGCAGCCATAGTCCTGGGGCCAACGTCCTGACTTTC,CASSHSPGANVLTF
TRBJ2-1,TRBD2,-,TRBV19,TGTGCCAGTAGTATTGAGGCGGGAGGGCCATATGAGCAGTTCTTC,CASSIEAGGPYEQFF
TRBJ2-3,-,few,TRBV7-2,TGTGCCAGCAGCTTCGGACTACCCCGCACAGATACGCAGTATTTT,CASSFGLPRTDTQYF
TRBJ2-1,-,few,TRBV5-1,TGCGCCAGCAGCTTGGGCCGGACCCTGGGGAGATCCTACAATGAGCAGTTCTTC,CASSLGRTLGRSYNEQFF
TRBJ2-1,TRBD2,-,TRBV20-1,TGCAGTGCTAGGGGCCCGGGACTAGCGGGAGAGTACAATGAGCAGTTCTTC,CSARGPGLAGEYNEQFF
TRBJ2-5,TRBD2,-,TRBV6-5,TGTGCCAGCAGTTACGCCCTTAGCGGGAGCAGTGAGACCCAGTACTTC,CASSYALSGSSETQYF
TRBJ2-5,-,-,TRBV5-6,TGTGCCAGCAGCCGCCCAATTGTAGAGACCCAGTACTTC,CASSRPIVETQYF
TRBJ1-3,-,-,TRBV5-1,TGCGCCAGCAGCTTGGTCGGGGGCGAAAACACCATATATTTT,CASSLVGGENTIYF
TRBJ2-2,TRBD1,few,TRBV18,TGTGCCAGCTCACCGGACAGGGCAAACGGGGAGCTGTTTTTT,CASSPDRANGELFF
TRBJ1-5,-,-,TRBV20-1,TGCAGTGCTAGAGATCACAGATTTTATAGCAATCAGCCCCAGCATTTT,CSARDHRFYSNQPQHF
TRBJ2-1,TRBD1,-,TRBV3-1,TGTGCCAGCAGCCAAGGACCAATGGGACAGGCCAATGAGCAGTTCTTC,CASSQGPMGQANEQFF
TRBJ2-7,TRBD2,-,TRBV29-1,TGCAGCGTCGTAGCGGGAGGGCCGGGGGAGCAGTACTTC,CSVVAGGPGEQYF
TRBJ1-1,-,-,TRBV10-1,TGCGCCAGCAGTGAGCAGGGGAGAAACACTGAAGCTTTCTTT,CASSEQGRNTEAFF
TRBJ1-3,-,-,TRBV3-1,TGTGCCAGCAGCCAAGTTGCTGGAAACACCATATATTTT,CASSQVAGNTIYF
TRBJ2-7,-,few,TRBV20-1,TGCAGTGCTAGAACTCCGGGAAGGTACGAGCAGTACTTC,CSARTPGRYEQYF
TRBJ2-1,-,once,TRBV12-3/TRBV12-4,TGTGCCAGTCAGATAGACAGAGCCTCCTACAATGAGCAGTTCTTC,CASQIDRASYNEQFF
TRBJ1-2,-,few,TRBV27,TGTGCCAGCAGCCACCTCCCTTGGGCCTCTAACTATGGCTACACCTTC,CASSHLPWASNYGYTF
TRBJ2-7,TRBD2,-,TRBV20-1,TGCAGTGCTAGAGATAGCTTGCGGGAGGGCTACGAGCAGTACTTC,CSARDSLREGYEQYF
TRBJ1-5,-,-,TRBV19,TGTGCCAGTAGTGGTGGGCCGGCGTATAGCAATCAGCCCCAGCATTTT,CASSGGPAYSNQPQHF
TRBJ2-1,-,few,TRBV28,TGTGCCAGCTGCAACCGGATCGAGCAGTTCTTC,CASCNRIEQFF
TRBJ1-1,-,few,TRBV5-1,TGCGCCAGCAGCTTGGGTGGGTACTATTGGACTGAAGCTTTCTTT,CASSLGGYYWTEAFF
TRBJ2-2,TRBD2,-,TRBV5-1,TGCGCCAGCAGCTTTCTAAGCGGGACGAACACCGGGGAGCTGTTTTTT,CASSFLSGTNTGELFF
TRBJ2-5,TRBD2,many,TRBV29-1,TGCAGCGTTGGACTAGCGGGAGGGGAGGAGACCCAGTACTTC,CSVGLAGGEETQYF
TRBJ2-5,TRBD1,many,TRBV29-1,TGCAGCGTTGAAGTAGGACAGGGGGCAGGAGAGACCCAGTACTTC,CSVEVGQGAGETQYF
TRBJ2-7,-,few,TRBV5-1,TGCGCCAGCAGCTTGGAACAGGCGACCTACGAGCAGTACTTC,CASSLEQATYEQYF
TRBJ2-1,-,-,TRBV18,TGTGCCAGCTCACCACGCACAGTGAGGTTTGAGGCGGACACAAACAATGAGCAGTTCTTC,CASSPRTVRFEADTNNEQFF
TRBJ2-5,-,-,TRBV3-1,TGTGCCAGCAGCCAAGACCTAGGGCGGTGGACCCAGTACTTC,CASSQDLGRWTQYF
TRBJ1-2,-,-,TRBV6-1,TGTGCCAGCAGTCCCGGGCCGGGACACCTTGGCTACACCTTC,CASSPGPGHLGYTF
TRBJ2-3,TRBD2,-,TRBV12-3/TRBV12-4,TGTGCCAGCAGCCCTCTAGCGGGAGGGTTAGATACGCAGTATTTT,CASSPLAGGLDTQYF
TRBJ2-5,TRBD2,-,TRBV11-3,TGTGCCAGCAGCCCCGGACTAGCGGGTTCACGGGAGACCCAGTACTTC,CASSPGLAGSRETQYF
TRBJ2-1,TRBD1,-,TRBV10-3,TGTGCCATCAGGGGACAGGGTATCAATGAGCAGTTCTTC,CAIRGQGINEQFF
TRBJ2-3,TRBD1,-,TRBV20-1,TGCAGTGCTCCCGGGACAGGGGATTTAGATACGCAGTATTTT,CSAPGTGDLDTQYF
TRBJ2-3,TRBD2,-,TRBV5-1,TGCGCCAGCAGCCGGGGGGGAGCAAATACGCAGTATTTT,CASSRGGANTQYF
TRBJ2-2,-,-,TRBV28,TGTGCCAGCAGTTTATCAGGATTCGGGCGGGACGCCGGGGAGCTGTTTTTT,CASSLSGFGRDAGELFF
TRBJ2-6,-,-,TRBV9,TGTGCCAGCAGCCAACAGGGAGCTGGGGCCAACGTCCTGACTTTC,CASSQQGAGANVLTF